The 10 T cell receptor beta chains below were found in one sample sequenced in a study of breast tumors, draining lymph nodes, adjacent tissues. TCRdb reprocessed the multiplex PCR reads via MiXCR and lists one record per CDR3 protein. The sample yields roughly 110,000 distinct CDR3 sequences, about 29% seen once. The lymph nodes were axillary draining lymph nodes from breast cancer patients. Sample: axillary lymph node tissue. These receptors were collected from a female donor with breast cancer. Some clones in this sample may be carry-over from other donors' samples.

As for this clonotype: The junction does not match germline at one end; this may be a read error. The V call is TRBV4-1, the J call TRBJ1-5, with D hard to call. CDR1 is MGHRA, CDR2 YSYEKL, per germline. The CDR3 is 15 amino acids. The CDR3 sequence is CANSQGSGINRPQHF. The CDR3 nucleotides read TGCGCCAACAGCCAAGGCAGTGGCATTAATCGGCCCCAGCATTTT.

Ten or more counts support this clonotype. The rearrangement links TRBV6-6 to TRBJ2-7, with 12 bases identical to TRBD1. V was pared by 1 base and J by 7 bases, with 8 bases of the junction left unmatched. The germline gives CDR1 MNHNY, CDR2 SVGAGI (reference sequence). The CDR3 is 16 amino acids. CDR3 in amino acids: CASSYFLGQGAREQYF. CDR3 DNA: TGTGCCAGCAGTTACTTTTTGGGACAGGGGGCGAGGGAGCAGTACTTC.

This clonotype has ten or more counts. The rearrangement joins TRBV19 to TRBJ2-3; no clear D. The germline V and J ends were trimmed by 1 base and 2 bases, with 10 bases remaining between them. Per the germline V gene, CDR1 is LNHDA and CDR2 is SQIVND (reference sequence). The CDR3 is 15 amino acids. The CDR3 region has the DNA TGTGCCAGTAGTATAGTGGGCGGCTCCACAGATACGCAGTATTTT. It specifies CASSIVGGSTDTQYF. Supplemented by reference TRBV19 and TRBJ2-3, the full variable domain reads DGGITQSPKYLFRKEGQNVTLSCEQNLNHDAMYWYRQDPGQGLRLIYYSQIVNDFQKGDIAEGYSVSREKKESFPLTVTSAQKNPTAFYLCASSIVGGSTDTQYFGPGTRLTVL.

The chain links TRBV7-2 to TRBJ2-7; TRBD2 is a possible D gene (7 bases). This CDR3 comprises 15 residues. Germline V gene data show CDR1 as SGHTA and CDR2 as FQGNSA. V was shortened by 2 bases and J by 6 bases, with 17 bases between the two germline ends. The CDR3 loop is CASSLSAGALGEQYF. In nucleotides, the CDR3 is TGTGCCAGCAGCTTATCGGCGGGGGCCTTGGGCGAGCAGTACTTC.

This clonotype was observed at least ten times. This chain uses TRBV5-1 with TRBJ2-1; TRBD2 agrees at 10 bases. The J segment lost 8 bases and the V segment lost 1 base, leaving 6 bases of the junction unmatched. The germline CDR1 and CDR2 sequences are SGHRS and YFSETQ. The CDR3 length is 15 residues. For the CDR3, the DNA is TGCGCCAGCAGCTTGCCTAGCGGGAGTGGCCATGAGCAGTTCTTC. It codes for CASSLPSGSGHEQFF.

The CDR3 DNA sequence: TGCGCCAGCAGTGAGACAGGGGGCTCCAAAAACATTCAGTACTTC. As protein: CASSETGGSKNIQYF. This sequence joins TRBV10-1 and TRBJ2-4; 9 bases fit TRBD1. There are 15 residues in the CDR3. V lost 2 bases, J lost 2 bases, and 1 base stayed unmatched. The V gene's germline CDR1 is WNHNN and CDR2 SYGVQD (reference sequence).

This clonotype was picked up many times. V usage is TRBV20-1 and J usage is TRBJ1-2; D possibly corresponds to TRBD1 (5 bases). With 0 bases removed from V and 8 bases from J, the gap between germline ends came to 19 bases. The germline CDR1 and CDR2 sequences are DFQATT and SNEGSKA (reference sequence). The CDR3 contains 15 residues. Here the CDR3 reads CSARDLTGGARGYTF. The CDR3 nucleotides are TGCAGTGCTAGAGACCTCACAGGCGGGGCGCGAGGCTACACCTTC.

The chain joins TRBV12-3 or TRBV12-4 to TRBJ2-7; 8 positions match TRBD1. This CDR3 is 15 amino acids long. V lost 3 bases and J lost 6; bases outside the gene matches: 10. DNA for the CDR3: TGTGCCAGCAGTTTCCCCTGGACAGGGAATGGCGAGCAGTACTTC. Translating it yields CASSFPWTGNGEQYF.

In its sample, this clonotype was seen many times. V usage is TRBV20-1 and J usage is TRBJ1-1; a possible D gene is TRBD1 (5 bases). The germline gives CDR1 DFQATT, CDR2 SNEGSKA (reference sequence). V lost 5 bases and J lost 5, with 18 bases in between. The CDR3 covers 14 residues. Here the CDR3 DNA reads TGCAGTGCTTCACTCCAGGGTACGGGGACTGAAGCTTTCTTT. Protein product: CSASLQGTGTEAFF.

This clonotype has a count of ten or more. V usage is TRBV13 and J usage is TRBJ1-3; unclear D gene. This CDR3 is built from 15 residues. CDR1 is PRHDT and CDR2 is FYEKMQ in the germline V gene (reference sequence). With 5 bases removed from V and 0 bases from J, the gap between germline ends came to 11 bases. The CDR3 DNA reads as TGTGCCAGCAGCACCGCAGCTATCTCTGGAAACACCATATATTTT. It yields the protein CASSTAAISGNTIYF. Variable domain in full (rest from reference TRBV13 and TRBJ1-3): AAGVIQSPRHLIKEKRETATLKCYPIPRHDTVYWYQQGPGQDPQFLISFYEKMQSDKGSIPDRFSAQQFSDYHSELNMSSLELGDSALYFCASSTAAISGNTIYFGEGSWLTVV.